This passage covers 12 T cell receptor beta chains from one sample sequenced in a study of T cells after yellow fever vaccination. Via MiXCR, TCRdb re-called the 5' RACE reads, giving one row per CDR3 protein. The top ten clones hold 36% of a sample with roughly 190,000 distinct CDR3 sequences, approximately 11% of them seen once. Sequences were derived from CD8+ T cells sorted from PBMCs, sampled 15 days after the yellow fever booster vaccination. These receptors were obtained from a man aged 18 to 30 who received the YFV17D yellow fever vaccine.

This clonotype was observed a handful of times. V usage is TRBV12-3 or TRBV12-4 and J usage is TRBJ1-2; possibly TRBD1 for D (5 bases). V was pared by 6 bases and J by 4 bases, with 15 bases between. This CDR3 region has 14 residues. CDR3 protein: CASSLGGRTYGYTF. For the CDR3, the DNA is TGTGCCAGCAGCCTTGGGGGGAGAACCTATGGCTACACCTTC.

This clonotype appeared a few times. The chain employs TRBV11-2 and TRBJ2-1; perhaps TRBD2 as D (6 bases). Germline CDR1 is SGHAT and CDR2 is FQNNGV. The CDR3 covers 13 residues. V lost 5 bases and J lost 12, with 17 bases in between. The CDR3 loop reads CASSPRGIGWQFF. The CDR3 DNA follows: TGTGCCAGCAGCCCCCGGGGGATAGGTTGGCAGTTCTTC.

This chain joins TRBV6-1 and TRBJ2-5; D is unresolved. V shed 2 bases and J shed 4 bases, with 8 bases lying between them. This CDR3 is built from 13 residues. Germline CDR1 MNHNS, CDR2 SASEGT. This CDR3 is CASSELSRETQYF. CDR3 in DNA: TGTGCCAGCAGTGAACTAAGCCGAGAGACCCAGTACTTC.

In its sample, this clonotype was seen a few times. The gene calls are TRBV4-3 and TRBJ2-5; 7 nucleotides agree with TRBD1. V shed 6 bases, J shed 5 bases, and the junction held 12 bases outside the gene matches. The CDR3 is 15 amino acids. Germline assignment: CDR1 LGHNA and CDR2 YSLEER. CDR3 nucleotide sequence: TGCGCCAGCAGTCCCGCACCAGGGGGAGATGAGACCCAGTACTTC. Encoded protein: CASSPAPGGDETQYF.

V usage is TRBV6-2 or TRBV6-3 and J usage is TRBJ2-3, with D hard to call. Trimming took 7 bases from V and 6 from J, leaving 14 bases between them. The CDR3 length is 13 residues. Germline V gene sequence: CDR1 MNHEY, CDR2 SVGEGT. The CDR3: CASTGVPRDTQYF. The DNA of the CDR3 is TGTGCCAGCACTGGGGTACCGCGGGATACGCAGTATTTT.

The chain joins TRBV7-9 to TRBJ2-7, with a possible D match to TRBD2 (5 bases). The V gene's germline CDR1 is SEHNR and CDR2 FQNEAQ (reference sequence). The CDR3 has 16 residues. Trimming cost V 2 bases and J 3 bases, with 17 bases left between them. CDR3 DNA: TGTGCCAGCAGCTTAAATGGGTGGACTCCCATCTACGAGCAGTACGTC. Protein sequence: CASSLNGWTPIYEQYV.

This sequence joins TRBV3-1 and TRBJ2-1; perhaps TRBD1 as D (6 bases). Germline V CDR1 and CDR2: LGHDT, YNNKEL (reference sequence). Trimming left V 6 bases short and J 10 bases short, with 10 bases between. The length of the CDR3 is 11 residues. The CDR3 DNA reads as TGTGCCAGCAGTGACGGACAGGAGCAGTTCTTC. It codes for CASSDGQEQFF.

In its sample, this clonotype was seen a few times. V is TRBV6-6 and J is TRBJ1-1; TRBD1 matches at 9 bases. With V trimmed by 6 bases and J by 4 bases, 3 bases remained unmatched. The CDR3 extends over 13 amino acids. The germline CDR1 and CDR2 sequences are MNHNY and SVGAGI (reference sequence). DNA for the CDR3: TGTGCCAGCAGAGGACAGGGGAGCACTGAAGCTTTCTTT. Translation: CASRGQGSTEAFF.

This clonotype has more than one count but fewer than ten. V usage is TRBV7-9 and J usage is TRBJ2-1; 12 positions match TRBD2. CDR1 and CDR2 (germline): SEHNR, FQNEAQ (reference sequence). V gave up 5 bases and J gave up 1 base; unmatched junction bases: 12. The CDR3 spans 19 residues. CDR3 in DNA: TGTGCCAGCAGCCGAGCGGGACTAGCGGGCGGGTCTTCCTACAATGAGCAGTTCTTC. This codes for CASSRAGLAGGSSYNEQFF.

This clonotype has more than one count but fewer than ten. The chain recombines TRBV15 with TRBJ2-3; D is unresolved. The CDR3 sequence is 14 residues long. From germline, CDR1 is LNHNV and CDR2 YYDKDF (reference sequence). Trimming stripped 5 bases from V and 11 bases from J, with 20 bases between. The CDR3 nucleotides are TGTGCCACCAGCGGCGGACGTCCGGAGATGGAGCAGTATTTT. This gives the protein CATSGGRPEMEQYF.

This clonotype was observed a handful of times. This chain links TRBV6-2 or TRBV6-3 with TRBJ2-7; D is ambiguous. This CDR3 is built from 12 residues. Germline V gene data show CDR1 as MNHEY and CDR2 as SVGEGT. Trimming shortened V by 10 bases and J by 3 bases, and 13 bases separated the two germline ends. The DNA of the CDR3 is TGTGCCACCATCTCCCTAAACTACGAGCAGTACGTC. It specifies CATISLNYEQYV.

This clonotype has ten or more counts. The chain uses TRBV29-1 and TRBJ1-2; TRBD1 agrees at 9 bases. The CDR3 has 12 residues. Germline trimming cut 5 bases from V and 6 bases from J; bases unmatched to any gene: 4. The V gene's germline CDR1 is SQVTM and CDR2 ANQGSEA. The CDR3, as DNA: TGCAGCGTTACAGGGGGCCTGGATGGCTACACCTTC. This encodes CSVTGGLDGYTF.